Below, 26 T cell receptor beta chains from the same sample are listed, as sequenced in a study of cytomegalovirus exposure and HLA in healthy donors. 60 Vbeta and 13 Jbeta primers were used in PCR. TCRdb's table, derived via immunoSEQ multiplex PCR, lists solely in-frame clones and lacks some. The sample holds approximately 110,000 clones; 70% to 80% are singletons and the top ten take approximately 1.2%. The sample consisted of PBMCs. All receptors come from a man aged 40-49 years in good health and CMV-seronegative.

For this clone: Within the sample, other DNA sequences also encode this same CDR3. This rearrangement joins TRBV30 to TRBJ2-7; 11 bases align to TRBD1. The CDR3 contains 14 residues. In germline, CDR1 is GTSNPN, CDR2 SVGIG (reference sequence). Unmatched junction bases numbered 7, after V lost 2 bases and J lost 7 bases. The CDR3 loop is CAWSRTGGSHEQYF. The CDR3 DNA reads TGTGCCTGGAGTAGGACAGGGGGCTCCCATGAGCAGTACTTC.

V and J are TRBV7-3 and TRBJ1-4, with D tentatively TRBD1 (6 bases). V lost 5 bases and J lost 7, with 17 bases in between. CDR1 and CDR2 (germline): SGHTA, FQGTGA. The CDR3 covers 15 residues. CDR3 DNA: TGTGCCAGCAGCGCCTACGGGGGGCATGGTGAAAAACTGTTTTTT. The encoded protein is CASSAYGGHGEKLFF. The variable domain in full, completed from reference TRBV7-3 and TRBJ1-4, reads GAGVSQTPSNKVTEKGKYVELRCDPISGHTALYWYRQSLGQGPEFLIYFQGTGAADDSGLPNDRFFAVRPEGSVSTLKIQRTERGDSAVYLCASSAYGGHGEKLFFGSGTQLSVL.

The chain combines TRBV25-1 with TRBJ1-1; tentatively, D is TRBD1 (5 bases). V lost 6 bases and J 6 bases, leaving 17 bases between the germline ends. CDR3 length equals 14 residues. CDR1 is MGHDK and CDR2 is SYGVNS in the germline V gene. CDR3 sequence reads: CASSGGGGQSEAFF. CDR3 coding DNA: TGTGCCAGCAGCGGCGGGGGTGGACAATCTGAAGCTTTCTTT.

The chain combines TRBV7-8 with TRBJ2-1, with TRBD2 matching over 15 bases. Germline values: CDR1 SGHVS, CDR2 FQNEAQ. The CDR3 consists of 13 residues. The ends lost 5 bases at V and 15 bases at J; junction bases unmatched: 5. The chain's CDR3 is CASSPRTSGRGFF. The CDR3 coding sequence is TGTGCCAGCAGCCCACGGACTAGCGGGAGGGGGTTCTTC. The complete variable domain, with remaining parts taken from reference TRBV7-8 and TRBJ2-1, reads GAGVSQSPRYKVAKRGQDVALRCDPISGHVSLFWYQQALGQGPEFLTYFQNEAQLDKSGLPSDRFFAERPEGSVSTLKIQRTQQEDSAVYLCASSPRTSGRGFFGPGTRLTVL.

This chain uses TRBV28 with TRBJ1-2; D perhaps matches TRBD1 (6 bases). V was shortened by 3 bases and J by 0 bases, with 14 bases between the two germline ends. The V gene's germline CDR1 is MDHEN and CDR2 SYDVKM. The CDR3 is 16 amino acids. CDR3 DNA sequence: TGTGCCAGCAGTTTTCGACAGGCCGAAGCTAACTATGGCTACACCTTC. It translates to CASSFRQAEANYGYTF.

The gene calls are TRBV19 and TRBJ2-2; D is perhaps TRBD1 (6 bases). This CDR3 has 15 amino acids. V dropped 5 bases and J dropped 1 base, with 11 bases sitting between them. The germline V gene has CDR1 LNHDA and CDR2 SQIVND (reference sequence). DNA of the CDR3: TGTGCCAGTAGTTCACCGGGACAGAACACCGGGGAGCTGTTTTTT. This translates into CASSSPGQNTGELFF.

This clone was observed a few times. V gene TRBV19 combines with J gene TRBJ2-7; 11 bases are a match to TRBD2. From germline, CDR1 is LNHDA and CDR2 SQIVND (reference sequence). CDR3 length: 14 amino acids. The V gene end was trimmed by 3 bases and the J gene end by 4 bases; junction bases not matched to a gene: 2. The CDR3 reads CASSMTSGEYEQYF. The CDR3 bases are TGTGCCAGTAGTATGACTAGCGGGGAGTACGAGCAGTACTTC.

This clone showed up just a few times. The V call is TRBV25-1, the J call TRBJ2-7, with 9 bases matching TRBD1. The CDR3 length is 17 residues. J gave up 1 base and V 7 bases, and 14 bases lay outside the gene matches. Per germline, CDR1 MGHDK and CDR2 SYGVNS. CDR3 loop: CASTSLLSGTGSYEQYF. CDR3 nucleotides: TGTGCCAGCACTTCCTTACTGTCCGGGACAGGGTCCTACGAGCAGTACTTC.

The genes are TRBV4-2 and TRBJ2-5, with 8 bases fitting TRBD2. Gene TRBJ2-7 matches the end of the DNA better, so the J call may be wrong. Germline loops: CDR1 LGHNA, CDR2 YNFKEQ. This CDR3 has 16 residues. The CDR3 loop is CASSQVSGASSYEQYF. CDR3 sequence (DNA): TGTGCCAGCAGCCAAGTTAGCGGGGCAAGCTCCTACGAGCAGTACTTC.

This clone has just one count. The chain employs TRBV9 and TRBJ1-4; D uncertain. V shed 0 bases and J shed 5 bases, with 5 bases lying between them. Germline loops: CDR1 SGDLS, CDR2 YYNGEE. The CDR3 is 13 amino acids. CDR3 in DNA: TGTGCCAGCAGCGTAGCCCTGAATGAAAAACTGTTTTTT. Protein: CASSVALNEKLFF.

The chain couples TRBV5-1 to TRBJ1-1, with 8 bases that match TRBD1. Germline V CDR1 and CDR2: SGHRS, YFSETQ. V shed 0 bases, J shed 6 bases, and the junction held 7 bases outside the gene matches. This CDR3 region has 15 residues. CDR3 sequence: CASSLAWTGSAEAFF. The CDR3 DNA reads as TGCGCCAGCAGCTTGGCCTGGACAGGGAGCGCTGAAGCTTTCTTT.

The rearrangement joins TRBV10-3 to TRBJ2-7; 8 bases fit TRBD2. V lost 6 bases, J lost 1 base, and 5 bases stayed unmatched. This CDR3 comprises 14 residues. CDR1 and CDR2 from the germline V gene are ENHRY and SYGVKD. CDR3 sequence reads: CAISSKRESYEQYF. The CDR3 nucleotides are TGTGCCATCAGCTCCAAGCGGGAGTCCTACGAGCAGTACTTC.

This clone was observed once. The chain combines TRBV7-2 with TRBJ2-7, with TRBD1 matching over 8 bases. Trimming at V came to 5 bases and at J to 0 bases, leaving 6 bases not matched to a gene. This CDR3 has 15 residues. Germline V CDR1 and CDR2: SGHTA, FQGNSA. The CDR3 here is CASSPRQGYSYEQYF. In DNA form, the CDR3 reads TGTGCCAGCAGCCCTCGACAGGGGTACTCCTACGAGCAGTACTTC.

The chain is built from TRBV18 and TRBJ1-4; D is possibly TRBD1 (5 bases). The CDR3 extends over 16 amino acids. Deletions cut 3 bases from V and 0 bases from J, with 11 bases between. From germline, CDR1 is KGHSH and CDR2 LQKENI. This chain's CDR3 is CASSPTTVATNEKLFF. The CDR3 DNA sequence: TGTGCCAGCTCACCGACGACAGTTGCAACTAATGAAAAACTGTTTTTT.

The chain recombines TRBV4-1 with TRBJ1-1; the D gene is possibly TRBD1 (6 bases). Germline V gives CDR1 MGHRA, CDR2 YSYEKL. V was cut by 1 base and J by 4 bases, with 13 bases left in between. This CDR3 is 15 amino acids long. CDR3 sequence reads: CASSQGGGTRTEAFF. CDR3 DNA sequence: TGCGCCAGCAGCCAAGGCGGGGGCACTCGCACTGAAGCTTTCTTT.

The V gene is TRBV11-3, the J gene TRBJ1-6; D ambiguous. Germline V gene data show CDR1 as SGHNT and CDR2 as YENEEA. The CDR3 spans 12 residues. Trimming cost V 5 bases and J 10 bases, with 9 bases left between them. In DNA form, the CDR3 reads TGTGCCAGCAGCCGACAAGGCTCACCCCTCCACTTT. Translating it yields CASSRQGSPLHF.

This clone occurred once. The chain joins TRBV10-2 to TRBJ2-7, with TRBD2 as a possible D gene (5 bases). Looked up from germline, CDR1 is WSHSY and CDR2 is SAAADI. The CDR3 is made up of 13 amino acids. The V gene lost 8 bases and the J gene lost 3 bases, with 14 bases spanning the gap. The CDR3, as DNA: TGCGCCAGCGAGGACTCCCTCGGCTACGAGCAGTACTTC. Translating it yields CASEDSLGYEQYF.

The V gene is TRBV5-8, the J gene TRBJ2-7; D remains unclear. Looked up from germline, CDR1 is SGHTS and CDR2 is YDEGEE. With 0 bases removed from V and 2 bases from J, the gap between germline ends came to 9 bases. The CDR3 spans 14 residues. The CDR3 spells CASSLVVRTYEQYF. The CDR3 DNA reads TGTGCCAGCAGCTTGGTAGTTAGAACCTACGAGCAGTACTTC.

The rearrangement joins TRBV18 to TRBJ2-5, with a possible D match to TRBD1 (5 bases). V lost 4 bases, J lost 5 bases, and 14 bases lay in between. The CDR3 has 14 amino acids. CDR1 is KGHSH and CDR2 is LQKENI in the germline V gene. The chain's CDR3 is CASSLLQVGETQYF. The CDR3 DNA reads as TGTGCCAGCTCACTTCTACAGGTCGGGGAGACCCAGTACTTC.

This chain joins TRBV6-5 and TRBJ2-3; 12 bases line up with TRBD2. Germline CDR1 MNHEY, CDR2 SVGAGI. The CDR3 consists of 15 residues. The ends lost 5 bases at V and 1 base at J; junction bases unmatched: 1. CDR3 in amino acids: CASSRLAGGTDTQYF. The CDR3, as DNA: TGTGCCAGCAGTAGACTAGCGGGGGGCACAGATACGCAGTATTTT.

The V call is TRBV7-2, the J call TRBJ2-2; 7 bases are shared with TRBD2. Germline trimming cut 0 bases from V and 1 base from J; bases unmatched to any gene: 5. Germline-derived CDR1 and CDR2 are SGHTA and FQGNSA. The CDR3 has 17 amino acids. The CDR3 reads CASSLASGGWNTGELFF. In DNA, the CDR3 is TGTGCCAGCAGCTTAGCATCGGGGGGTTGGAACACCGGGGAGCTGTTTTTT.

The chain uses TRBV4-2 and TRBJ2-2; 7 bases line up with TRBD1. CDR1 LGHNA and CDR2 YNFKEQ come from the germline V gene. V shed 8 bases, J shed 3 bases, and the junction held 9 bases outside the gene matches. The CDR3 contains 15 residues. The CDR3 DNA is TGTGCCAGCGGCAGACAGGGCATCGACACCGGGGAGCTGTTTTTT. Translation gives CASGRQGIDTGELFF.

The gene calls are TRBV9 and TRBJ2-1, with a weak D call TRBD1 (5 bases). The germline V and J ends were trimmed by 5 bases and 5 bases, with 14 bases remaining between them. The CDR3 runs 14 residues. Germline CDR1 SGDLS, CDR2 YYNGEE. CDR3 DNA: TGTGCCAGCAGGGGGCAGGACCCCCACAATGAGCAGTTCTTC. Its protein is CASRGQDPHNEQFF.

This chain connects TRBV6-5 to TRBJ1-2; 12 bases agree with TRBD1. With 6 bases clipped from V and 7 bases from J, the junction kept 9 bases outside the gene matches. Germline V lookup: CDR1 MNHEY, CDR2 SVGAGI. The CDR3 has 15 residues. CDR3 DNA: TGTGCCAGCAGCGACCCGGGACAGGGGGCTTCTGGCTACACCTTC. Translation: CASSDPGQGASGYTF.

This clone was seen a handful of times. In nucleotides, the CDR3 is TGTGCCAGCAGCGTAGGAGGACAGGGATACGAGCAGTACTTC. It encodes CASSVGGQGYEQYF. The genes are TRBV9 and TRBJ2-7, with 8 nucleotides matching TRBD1. V lost 0 bases, J lost 4 bases, and 3 bases stayed unmatched. Germline V CDR1 and CDR2: SGDLS, YYNGEE. The CDR3 runs 14 residues. The full variable domain, with the rest looked up from reference TRBV9 and TRBJ2-7, is DSGVTQTPKHLITATGQRVTLRCSPRSGDLSVYWYQQSLDQGLQFLIQYYNGEERAKGNILERFSAQQFPDLHSELNLSSLELGDSALYFCASSVGGQGYEQYFGPGTRLTVT.

This clone occurred a few times. The V call is TRBV6-5, the J call TRBJ2-7; a possible D gene is TRBD2 (6 bases). The V and J ends lost 5 bases and 4 bases respectively, with 15 bases between them. The CDR3 has 14 residues. CDR1 MNHEY and CDR2 SVGAGI come from the germline V gene. CDR3 DNA sequence: TGTGCCAGCAGTAACTGGGACTCACCTTACGAGCAGTACTTC. This encodes CASSNWDSPYEQYF.